Listed here are 20 T cell receptor beta chains from one sample, sequenced in a study of Graves' ophthalmopathy and Graves' hyperthyroidism. The authors amplified TCR beta CDR3 regions from RNA transcripts. First-round RT-PCR used HTBI primers; second-round multiplex PCR followed. TCRdb processed the multiplex PCR reads anew with MiXCR; each CDR3 protein has one entry. The profile shows more than 1,000,000 distinct CDR3 sequences, less than 45% of them singletons. The source material was peripheral blood or thyroid tissue (not recorded which). The receptors were sampled from an adult man with Graves' hyperthyroidism.

This clonotype was seen many times. The rearrangement joins TRBV20-1 to TRBJ2-7, with a weak D call TRBD1 (5 bases). Per the germline V gene, CDR1 is DFQATT and CDR2 is SNEGSKA (reference sequence). V gave up 3 bases and J gave up 0 bases, with 12 bases separating them. The length of the CDR3 is 14 residues. CDR3 bases: TGCAGTGCTAGGTTCCCAGGGCGCTCCTACGAGCAGTACTTC. It yields the protein CSARFPGRSYEQYF.

The J gene is TRBJ2-7, the V gene TRBV15; the D call may be TRBD1 or TRBD2 (5 bases each). Trimming removed 1 base at V and 2 bases at J, with 15 bases between. The germline V gene encodes CDR1 LNHNV and CDR2 YYDKDF (reference sequence). This CDR3 is built from 16 residues. CDR3 residues: CATSRVGDPFTYEQYF. The CDR3 nucleotides read TGTGCCACCAGCAGAGTAGGGGACCCTTTTACCTACGAGCAGTACTTC.

CDR3 coding DNA: TGTGCCAGCAGTTGGGGGCAGTCCTACGAGCAGTTCTTC. Translation: CASSWGQSYEQFF. The chain joins TRBV12-3 or TRBV12-4 to TRBJ2-1; tentative D call: TRBD1 (6 bases). V lost 4 bases to trimming and J lost 10 bases, with 14 bases between them. The CDR3 has 13 amino acids.

This clonotype was seen ten or more times. V is TRBV4-1 and J is TRBJ1-2, with D perhaps matching TRBD1 (6 bases). The CDR3 is made up of 14 amino acids. The V end was cut by 4 bases, the J end by 8 bases, with 17 bases between. Looked up from germline, CDR1 is MGHRA and CDR2 is YSYEKL. The CDR3 loop is CASSRLQGGGGYTF. The CDR3 bases are TGCGCCAGCAGCCGCCTACAGGGAGGAGGAGGCTACACCTTC.

The table lists this clonotype with many counts. This rearrangement joins TRBV7-9 to TRBJ1-2; possible D gene TRBD1, 5 bases. Germline V CDR1 and CDR2: SEHNR, FQNEAQ (reference sequence). CDR3 length: 15 amino acids. V shed 1 base and J shed 8 bases, with 17 bases lying between them. CDR3: CASSLVPPGEDGYTF. CDR3 coding DNA: TGTGCCAGCAGCTTAGTACCCCCGGGGGAAGACGGCTACACCTTC.

In this sample, this clonotype turned up many times. The V gene is TRBV2, the J gene TRBJ1-2; the D is unclear. Deletions cut 4 bases from V and 2 bases from J, with 8 bases between. Germline V lookup: CDR1 SNHLY, CDR2 FYNNEI. The CDR3 contains 13 residues. The CDR3 sequence: CASSAEGNYGYTF. The CDR3, as DNA: TGTGCCAGCAGTGCCGAGGGAAACTATGGCTACACCTTC.

The rearrangement joins TRBV7-9 to TRBJ1-6; 8 nucleotides align to TRBD1. Trimming took 1 base from V and 6 from J; bases not matched to a gene: 14. Germline lookup yields CDR1 SEHNR and CDR2 FQNEAQ (reference sequence). The CDR3 is made up of 19 amino acids. CDR3 coding DNA: TGTGCCAGCAGCTTAGTGGACAGGGTAGTCTCCGGGGCTAATTCACCCCTCCACTTT. Its protein product is CASSLVDRVVSGANSPLHF.

The chain uses TRBV20-1 and TRBJ1-2; 7 bases align to TRBD1. J lost 8 bases, V lost 6 bases, and 18 bases had no gene match. The CDR3 contains 15 residues. CDR1 and CDR2 (germline): DFQATT, SNEGSKA (reference sequence). CDR3 in DNA: TGCAGTGCCCGAAATGACCTTGACAGGGCCTACGGCTACACCTTC. Amino acids: CSARNDLDRAYGYTF.

The table lists this clonotype with many counts. The germline gene is not matched at one end of the junction; a read error may be the cause. The V call is TRBV9, the J call TRBJ2-2; D not certain. CDR1 and CDR2 (germline): SGDLS, YYNGEE. CDR3 size: 11 residues. This chain's CDR3 is CASSVGGELFF. CDR3 in DNA: TGCGCCAGCAGTGTCGGCGGGGAGCTGTTTTTT.

This clonotype occurred many times. The chain couples TRBV7-8 to TRBJ2-5, with 8 bases that match TRBD1. The CDR3 consists of 15 residues. J was trimmed by 5 bases and V by 6 bases; bases with no gene match: 11. The germline gives CDR1 SGHVS, CDR2 FQNEAQ. The CDR3 loop is CASRLGQGAGETQYF. The CDR3 nucleotides read TGTGCCAGCAGGCTCGGGCAGGGGGCAGGGGAGACCCAGTACTTC.

The chain links TRBV5-1 to TRBJ1-1, with 12 bases matching TRBD1. The V gene end was trimmed by 2 bases and the J gene end by 11 bases; junction bases not matched to a gene: 7. The CDR3 sequence is 14 residues long. Germline assignment: CDR1 SGHRS and CDR2 YFSETQ. The CDR3 region has the DNA TGCGCCAGCAGCTTCTTAGGGACAGGGGGCGATGCTTTCTTT. It translates to CASSFLGTGGDAFF.

Concerning this clonotype: At one end, the junction sequence differs from germline, possibly due to a read error. V and J are TRBV5-4 and TRBJ2-6; D is possibly TRBD1 (6 bases). The V gene's germline CDR1 is SGHNT and CDR2 YYREEE (reference sequence). The CDR3 loop spans 13 amino acids. The CDR3 bases are TGTGCCAGCAGCTTAGCAGGGGTCAACGTCCTGACTTTC. This translates into CASSLAGVNVLTF.

The chain is built from TRBV11-2 and TRBJ2-7; D possibly uses TRBD1 or TRBD2 (6 bases each). The CDR3 contains 13 residues. From germline, CDR1 is SGHAT and CDR2 FQNNGV. The V gene lost 5 bases and the J gene lost 7 bases, with 15 bases spanning the gap. CDR3 in amino acids: CASSQWGAQEQYF. CDR3 DNA sequence: TGTGCCAGCAGCCAATGGGGGGCTCAAGAGCAGTACTTC.

This clonotype has at least ten counts. The V and J genes are TRBV6-6 and TRBJ1-2; no firm D call. The CDR3 length is 14 residues. Germline lookup yields CDR1 MNHNY and CDR2 SVGAGI (reference sequence). V lost 0 bases, J lost 6 bases, and 11 bases lay in between. The chain's CDR3 is CASSYSRSGDGYTF. The DNA of the CDR3 is TGTGCCAGCAGTTACTCGAGGTCAGGAGATGGCTACACCTTC.

This clonotype occurred many times. This chain joins TRBV19 and TRBJ1-5, with D possibly being TRBD1 (5 bases). The CDR3 totals 16 residues. CDR1 is LNHDA and CDR2 is SQIVND in the germline V gene (reference sequence). V lost 3 bases and J 2 bases, leaving 14 bases between the germline ends. The CDR3 is CASSMGGVAGNQPQHF. The CDR3 region has the DNA TGTGCCAGTAGTATGGGGGGGGTAGCTGGCAATCAGCCCCAGCATTTT.

This clonotype was counted many times. The chain couples TRBV5-1 to TRBJ1-5; unclear D gene. The germline CDR1 and CDR2 sequences are SGHRS and YFSETQ. There are 14 residues in the CDR3. With 0 bases removed from V and 11 bases from J, the gap between germline ends came to 15 bases. In DNA form, the CDR3 reads TGCGCCAGCAGCTTGGATCCCAGTCGCGGGGCCCAGCATTTT. Protein sequence: CASSLDPSRGAQHF.

Concerning this clonotype itself: A clone one base away is much larger, so this may be a read error. This chain connects TRBV2 to TRBJ2-2, with TRBD2 identical over 8 bases. V trimming: 11 bases; J trimming: 4 bases; junction bases outside the gene matches: 12. Germline V gives CDR1 SNHLY, CDR2 FYNNEI. The CDR3 is 15 amino acids. CDR3 sequence reads: CAQRRLALSTGELFF. CDR3 bases: TGTGCCCAACGTAGACTAGCGCTGAGCACCGGGGAGCTGTTTTTT.

The chain links TRBV10-3 to TRBJ2-7; no reliable D call. This CDR3 has 11 amino acids. The V gene lost 6 bases and the J gene lost 3 bases, with 6 bases spanning the gap. CDR1 ENHRY and CDR2 SYGVKD come from the germline V gene. DNA for the CDR3: TGTGCCATCAGGGTTGACTACGAGCAGTACTTC. Amino acids: CAIRVDYEQYF.

CDR3 in amino acids: CASSLILTRPGQRNTGELFF. CDR3 DNA: TGTGCCAGCAGCTTAATCCTGACACGTCCGGGACAGAGAAACACCGGGGAGCTGTTTTTT. V usage is TRBV5-5 and J usage is TRBJ2-2; 7 bases align to TRBD1. Germline assignment: CDR1 SGHKS and CDR2 YYEKEE (reference sequence). The CDR3 totals 20 residues. V dropped 2 bases and J dropped 2; count of bases not matched to a gene: 18.

The chain carries TRBV27 and TRBJ1-1; possibly TRBD1 for D (5 bases). Germline V CDR1 and CDR2: MNHEY, SMNVEV (reference sequence). This CDR3 is built from 14 residues. V was shortened by 0 bases and J by 7 bases, with 12 bases between the two germline ends. CDR3 region: CASSLSYGHGEAFF. In DNA form, the CDR3 reads TGTGCCAGCAGTTTATCGTACGGACACGGTGAAGCTTTCTTT.